The TCR beta chain under discussion was sequenced for a study of blood T cell repertoires in COVID-19. The CDR3 spans 13 residues. V lost 3 bases, J lost 7 bases, and 8 bases stayed unmatched. Germline V CDR1 and CDR2: SQVTM, ANQGSEA. Source study methods: How many nucleated cells were present was estimated from reference gene primer amplification. Sequenced by immunoSEQ multiplex PCR; TCRdb stores in-frame clones only, minus some. That table furnishes V, J and clone size, whereas the DNA furnished D and trimming. Among roughly 250,000 clones, 80% to 90% were seen once, and the ten largest hold approximately 0.89%.

The clonotype was recovered from a middle-aged man with acute or convalescent COVID-19. This sequence joins TRBV29-1 and TRBJ1-1, with 7 bases aligning to TRBD1. Material: peripheral blood. The CDR3 spells CSVDVTGAFEAFF. CDR3 coding DNA: TGCAGCGTTGACGTAACAGGGGCCTTTGAAGCTTTCTTT. The whole variable domain, filled in from reference TRBV29-1 and TRBJ1-1, reads SAVISQKPSRDICQRGTSLTIQCQVDSQVTMMFWYRQQPGQSLTLIATANQGSEATYESGFVIDKFPISRPNLTFSTLTVSNMSPEDSSIYLCSVDVTGAFEAFFGQGTRLTVV.